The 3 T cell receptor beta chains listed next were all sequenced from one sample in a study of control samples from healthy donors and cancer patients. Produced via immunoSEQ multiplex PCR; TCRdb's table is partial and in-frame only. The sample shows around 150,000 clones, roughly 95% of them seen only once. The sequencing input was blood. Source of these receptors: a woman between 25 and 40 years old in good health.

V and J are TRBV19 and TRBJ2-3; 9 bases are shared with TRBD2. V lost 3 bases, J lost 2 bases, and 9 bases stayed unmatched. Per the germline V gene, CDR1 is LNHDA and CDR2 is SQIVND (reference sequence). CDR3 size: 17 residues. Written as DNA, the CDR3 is TGTGCCAGTAGTATCTGGGCTAGCGGGATAGACACAGATACGCAGTATTTT. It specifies CASSIWASGIDTDTQYF.

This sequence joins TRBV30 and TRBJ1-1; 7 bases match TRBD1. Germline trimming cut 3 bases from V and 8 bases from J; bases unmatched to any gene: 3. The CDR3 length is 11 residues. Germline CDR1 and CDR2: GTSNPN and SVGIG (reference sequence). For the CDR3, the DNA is TGTGCCTGGAGCGGGACAGACGAAGCTTTCTTT. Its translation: CAWSGTDEAFF.

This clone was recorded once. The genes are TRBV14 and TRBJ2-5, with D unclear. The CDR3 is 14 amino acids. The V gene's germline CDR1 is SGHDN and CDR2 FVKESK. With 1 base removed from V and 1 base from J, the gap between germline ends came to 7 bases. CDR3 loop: CASSQVQIQETQYF. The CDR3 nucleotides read TGTGCCAGCAGCCAAGTACAGATCCAAGAGACCCAGTACTTC.